This TCR beta chain came from a study of blood T cell repertoires in COVID-19. Study-level information: T cells, B-cell-depleted T cells, or PBMCs supplied cDNA or gDNA.

Authors' processing steps: Amplified reference gene primers provided the basis for estimating nucleated cell counts. Some clones are missing from TCRdb's copy, which holds only in-frame ones; the method was immunoSEQ multiplex PCR. V, J and clone size were drawn from that table, and D and trimming were deduced from the DNA. The sample lists 100,000 to 120,000 clones, 85% seen once, with around 13% in the top ten. Germline V lookup: CDR1 LGHNA, CDR2 YSLEER. With 4 bases clipped from V and 6 bases from J, the junction kept 8 bases outside the gene matches. The CDR3 contains 15 residues. The V and J genes are TRBV4-3 and TRBJ2-1; TRBD1 matches at 8 bases. Sequenced material: peripheral blood. The receptor was derived from a human donor in a cohort sampled during active COVID-19. The CDR3 bases are TGCGCCAGCAGCCCGACACTGACAGGGGCCAATGAGCAGTTCTTC. Its translation is CASSPTLTGANEQFF.